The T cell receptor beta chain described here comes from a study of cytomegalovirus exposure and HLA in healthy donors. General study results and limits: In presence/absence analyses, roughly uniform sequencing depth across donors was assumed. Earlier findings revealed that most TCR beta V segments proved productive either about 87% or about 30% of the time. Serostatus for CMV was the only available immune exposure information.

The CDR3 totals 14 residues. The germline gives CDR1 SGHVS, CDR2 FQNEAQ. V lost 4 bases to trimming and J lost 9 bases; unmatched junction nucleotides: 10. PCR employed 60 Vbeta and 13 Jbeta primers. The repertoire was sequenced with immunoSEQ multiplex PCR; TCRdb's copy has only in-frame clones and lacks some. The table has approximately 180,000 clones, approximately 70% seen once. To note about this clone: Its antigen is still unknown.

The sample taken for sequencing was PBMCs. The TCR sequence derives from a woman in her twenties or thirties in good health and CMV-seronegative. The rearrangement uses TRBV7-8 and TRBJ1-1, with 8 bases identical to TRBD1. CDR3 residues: CASSSRTGTQKAFF. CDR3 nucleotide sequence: TGTGCCAGCAGCTCACGGACAGGGACCCAAAAAGCTTTCTTT. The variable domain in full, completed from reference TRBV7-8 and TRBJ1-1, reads GAGVSQSPRYKVAKRGQDVALRCDPISGHVSLFWYQQALGQGPEFLTYFQNEAQLDKSGLPSDRFFAERPEGSVSTLKIQRTQQEDSAVYLCASSSRTGTQKAFFGQGTRLTVV.